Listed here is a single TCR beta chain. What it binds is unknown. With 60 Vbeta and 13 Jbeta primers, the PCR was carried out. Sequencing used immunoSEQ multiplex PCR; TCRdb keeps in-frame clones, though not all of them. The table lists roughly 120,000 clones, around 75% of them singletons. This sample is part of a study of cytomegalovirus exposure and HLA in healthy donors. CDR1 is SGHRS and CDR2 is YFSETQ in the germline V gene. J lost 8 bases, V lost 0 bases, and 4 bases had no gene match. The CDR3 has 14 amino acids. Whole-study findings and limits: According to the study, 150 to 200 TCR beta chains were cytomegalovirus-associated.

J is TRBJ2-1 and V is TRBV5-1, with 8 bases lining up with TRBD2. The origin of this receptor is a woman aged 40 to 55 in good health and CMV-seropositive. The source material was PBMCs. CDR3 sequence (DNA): TGCGCCAGCAGCTTGGGACTAGCGCTGGATGAGCAGTTCTTC. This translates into CASSLGLALDEQFF.